This T cell receptor beta chain was documented in a study of cytomegalovirus exposure and HLA in healthy donors (dated by TCRdb to about 2017). Describing the broader study: An earlier analysis of 587 of the donors reported more than 250 Gb of sequence data and around 110 million unique TCR beta sequences from approximately 180 million T cells. About 280 gigabases of sequencing data and roughly 80 million unique TCR sequences made up an early release that covered around 640 HLA-typed donors. Among the approximately 420 genotyped donors, 81% belonged to the genetic ancestry cluster associated with self-reported Caucasian donors. The aim of the study was to test whether cataloging public T cell receptors could identify signatures of past pathogen exposure. The study used immunosequencing to profile the T cell repertoires of 666 subjects and linked those repertoires to cytomegalovirus serostatus. In addition to the first cohort of hundreds of subjects, a separate validation cohort of under 150 different subjects was used. To predict cytomegalovirus infection status, the study brought together high-throughput TCR immunosequencing, statistical association of individual TCRs with disease status, and machine learning. In a later analysis, previously published TCR beta repertoires from several hundred donors were re-analyzed and high-resolution HLA genotyping was added so that TCR occurrence patterns could be studied. The later analysis used no new phenotypic data to find candidate immune exposures, relying instead on TCR beta sequences and their occurrence across donors. In an earlier analysis of over 550 of the donors, high-throughput TCR beta sequencing was used to judge whether each TCR beta V gene segment behaved as functional or pseudogenic. Donor age, sex, ethnicity and CMV serostatus were collected together with the repertoire data. In a later genetic analysis, genome-wide SNP genotypes for 398 of the 666 donors were used, and that subset was treated as a discovery cohort. Every discovery cohort repertoire had been produced on one sequencing platform. Both class I and class II loci were covered by HLA typing, at four-digit resolution. The number of donors typed differed by locus, with about 629-630 for A, B, C, DRB1 and DQB1, more than 500 for DQA1, over 600 for DPA1, and around 460 for DPB1. Because of strong linkage in the cohort, five DR-DQ haplotypes were treated as single units for association and clustering. Among some 410 genotyped donors of the cohort, an average of about 240,000 unique TCR beta nucleotide sequences were sequenced per donor, roughly 20% of them non-productive. Here is what the overall study found, with its caveats: The study listed 150 to 200 TCR beta chains as associated with cytomegalovirus. The authors suggested that the approach could potentially be generalized to other disease states and immunological phenotypes. According to a later analysis, TCR association rates differed among HLA loci, with DRB1 alleles showing the most associated TCRs and HLA-C alleles showing the fewest. Presence/absence analyses assumed roughly uniform sequencing depth across donors, an assumption that may not hold. Broadly in line with IMGT annotations, most TCR beta V segments showed up in productive rearrangements about 87% or about 30% of the time in an earlier analysis of roughly 590 of the donors. Most TCR sequences were observed very rarely across donors, whereas some public TCRs were present in many individuals. The only immune exposure information available for the cohort was CMV serostatus. The cohort was sequenced for TCR beta chains only, and without alpha or paired-chain data the features that could be detected were limited. Because the 87-base-pair reads could not distinguish some IMGT-functional V segments, including TRBV6-2 and TRBV6-3, those segments were excluded. A later analysis associated 16,951 TCR beta sequences with specific HLA alleles at a false discovery rate of 0.05. The earlier analysis of around 600 of the donors excluded 15 to 20 rarely observed V segments, including chromosome 9 orphons, because counts were too low. A later genetic analysis associated a missense DCLRE1C variant with V-gene and J-gene trimming of TCR beta chains, and an independent cohort replicated the association. A cluster of highly shared sequence variants was judged likely to represent a technical artifact of the sequencing pipeline. A further reported finding was that TCR beta sequences accurately predicted the HLA-A and HLA-B alleles for most subjects in the first cohort. The classifier was reported to diagnose cytomegalovirus status with high specificity and sensitivity in both the original cohort and the validation cohort. In vitro tests confirmed that a few of the cytomegalovirus-associated TCR beta chains recognize cytomegalovirus antigens. A later genetic analysis reported fewer N-insertions in productive TCRs among donors in an Asian-associated ancestry cluster than the approximately 700-donor mean. A later analysis found that most CMV-associated TCR beta chains appeared HLA-restricted, with HLA associations seemingly driven largely by CMV exposure. HLA typing was unavailable for some donors at each locus, so association tests used only the typed subset. A later analysis reported that several top co-occurrence clusters appeared linked to parvovirus B19, influenza, CMV and Epstein-Barr virus. Correlated functional status among segregating V segments might reflect linkage disequilibrium, but an unknown experimental factor could not be ruled out. A later analysis found that HLA-associated TCR beta chains were more clonally expanded and had lower generation probabilities than equally common non-associated chains. Strong co-occurrence of HLA alleles, especially DR and DQ, made assigning TCR associations to individual alleles difficult.

Its CDR3 holds 15 amino acids, cysteine through phenylalanine. Only CDR3 DNA remains: 45 bases, in frame from the first base. V gives up 5 bases and J gives up 5 bases, and the segment between their germline ends measures 16 bases. The germline V gene gives CDR1 as MGHRA and CDR2 as YSYEKL. Library generation was performed with the immunoSEQ multiplex PCR assay. For the multiplex PCR, a mixture combining 60 forward primers for TCR Vbeta segments and 13 reverse primers for TCR Jbeta segments was used. Amplification of the CDR3 region of rearranged TCR beta genes was performed with a multiplex PCR assay on genomic DNA. The Illumina HiSeq System was used to sequence the amplified TCR beta libraries as 87-base-pair reads. The paper's processing steps were these. A later analysis tallied tens of millions of unique TCR beta chains across the approximately 670 repertoires, and some 10 million of those chains were shared by two or more donors. Raw reads were error-corrected and collapsed into unique sequences by a nearest-neighbor algorithm in which closely related sequences were merged to remove PCR and sequencing errors. To assign V, D and J gene segments, CDR3 sequences were aligned to IMGT reference sequences. Each retained sequence needed at least a six-nucleotide match to both a V gene segment and a J gene segment. A rearrangement was called productive if the CDR3 had no stop codons and remained in frame with V and J, and every other rearrangement was called non-productive. Following IMGT convention, CDR3 was defined as the stretch from the second conserved V-encoded cysteine up to the conserved J-encoded phenylalanine. Sequences without an unambiguous match to a single V gene segment were excluded from the earlier analysis of about 640 of the donors. An earlier analysis of just under 600 of the donors called V segments functional above 56.7% productive rearrangements and segregating when the between-donor standard deviation exceeded 5%. A statistical classification framework was built for diagnosing cytomegalovirus status from the catalog of TCR beta chain sequences. In a later analysis, V and J genes were assigned by comparing TCR nucleotide sequences against IMGT/GENE-DB human TR gene sequences. In a later analysis, CDR3 sequences and most-parsimonious VDJ recombination scenarios were assigned using the TCRdist pipeline. In a later analysis, each TCR beta chain was defined by its CDR3 amino acid sequence together with its V-gene family, and reads lacking a unique V-gene family were excluded. To address suspected cross-contamination and a sequencing artifact, a later analysis removed approximately 600 highly shared, low-generation-probability nucleotide sequences. For each public chain, a later analysis derived a clonal expansion index from normalized ranks of inferred template counts within each repertoire. A later analysis computed generation probabilities with a VDJ recombination model fitted to out-of-frame rearrangements, and checked the results against IGoR. Hypergeometric tests were used in a later analysis to score TCR-TCR, TCR-HLA and TCR-CMV co-occurrence, with a repertoire-size bias correction applied to the TCR pairs. To estimate false discovery rates, a later analysis permuted the HLA or CMV assignments 20 times. In a later analysis, co-occurring TCRs were grouped with DBSCAN, and TCRdist sequence similarity was added when clustering was performed within HLA-allele-positive subsets. Repertoires with fewer than 30,000 or more than 120,000 public chains were left out of co-occurrence clustering, as were five repertoires with anomalous nucleotide sharing. What TCRdb holds here is the immuneACCESS table cut down to in-frame rearrangements. Part of the clones is not present; checked against another copy, under half of the missing clones reflect an unresolved V gene, and the others are unexplained. V, J and clone size are taken as reported in that table, and D and trimming were inferred from the DNA itself. This sample lists about 72,000 clones; around 64% were detected once. Less than 25% of the sample rests with the top ten.

In the case of this clone: No cognate antigen has been identified for it. No quality values exist for individual bases; no much larger clone is one base distant.

The cohort comprised several hundred healthy bone marrow donors. All cohort members were sampled while nominally healthy, although unrecorded immune exposures were likely present. The donor was CMV seropositive and belonged to the group of more than 250 seropositive cohort members. Each donor provided a peripheral blood sample, and peripheral blood mononuclear cells were used for TCR beta sequencing. The Qiagen DNeasy Blood Extraction Kit was used to extract genomic DNA from the blood cell samples. The chain employs TRBV4-1 and TRBJ2-1; the best D guess is TRBD1, with 5 bases matching. The source of this sequence is a man aged 40-55 years in good health and CMV-seropositive. The sample was PBMCs. The bases read TGCGCCAGCAGCTTATGGCAGGGTACCCACAATGAGCAGTTCTTC. Translated, it reads CASSLWQGTHNEQFF.